This passage covers 9 T cell receptor beta chains from one sample sequenced in a study of cytomegalovirus exposure and HLA in healthy donors (dated by TCRdb to 2016 to 2017). Library method: the immunoSEQ multiplex PCR assay. In its TCRdb copy, this immuneACCESS table keeps in-frame sequences only and misses some clones. Where compared with another copy, unresolved V genes explain less than half of these, and the others have no known cause. Recorded for this sample are about 92,000 clones; under 95% of them occurred a single time. The ten largest account for about 1% of the sample. The specimen sequenced was PBMCs. Receptors originate from a woman aged 25 to 39 in good health and CMV-seropositive.

This chain links TRBV28 with TRBJ2-7; 8 bases agree with TRBD1. Germline V gene sequence: CDR1 MDHEN, CDR2 SYDVKM. CDR3 length equals 14 residues. Trimming at V came to 6 bases and at J to 1 base, leaving 5 bases not matched to a gene. The CDR3 sequence is CASRGQGKSYEQYF. In DNA, the CDR3 is TGTGCCAGCAGAGGACAGGGAAAATCCTACGAGCAGTACTTC. The full variable domain, completed using reference TRBV28 and TRBJ2-7, is DVKVTQSSRYLVKRTGEKVFLECVQDMDHENMFWYRQDPGLGLRLIYFSYDVKMKEKGDIPEGYSVSREKKERFSLILESASTNQTSMYLCASRGQGKSYEQYFGPGTRLTVT.

The chain carries TRBV28 and TRBJ1-2; no definite D call. Germline CDR1 and CDR2: MDHEN and SYDVKM. V lost 1 base, J lost 7 bases, and 19 bases lay in between. The length of the CDR3 is 16 residues. DNA of the CDR3: TGTGCCAGCAGTTTATTCGAGGGCCTGCGGTCCGGTGGCTACACCTTC. This sequence encodes CASSLFEGLRSGGYTF.

This clone was counted a few times. The V gene is TRBV27, the J gene TRBJ2-7; 9 nucleotides match TRBD1. The CDR3 spans 15 residues. Germline CDR1 and CDR2: MNHEY and SMNVEV (reference sequence). The trim removed 2 bases at V and 1 base at J, leaving 3 bases unmatched. The CDR3 sequence is CASSLGGQGSYEQYF. The DNA of the CDR3 is TGTGCCAGCAGTTTAGGTGGACAGGGGTCCTACGAGCAGTACTTC.

The J gene is TRBJ2-5, the V gene TRBV7-2, with 8 bases aligning to TRBD1. The trim removed 5 bases at V and 0 bases at J, leaving 14 bases unmatched. The CDR3 is 18 amino acids. Germline V gene sequence: CDR1 SGHTA, CDR2 FQGNSA. DNA of the CDR3: TGTGCCAGCAGCCTGACGCGGACAGGGCACACGTACCAAGAGACCCAGTACTTC. Its translation: CASSLTRTGHTYQETQYF. Looking up the rest from reference TRBV7-2 and TRBJ2-5 gives the full variable domain: GAGVSQSPSNKVTEKGKDVELRCDPISGHTALYWYRQSLGQGLEFLIYFQGNSAPDKSGLPSDRFSAERTGGSVSTLTIQRTQQEDSAVYLCASSLTRTGHTYQETQYFGPGTRLLVL.

The chain combines TRBV9 with TRBJ2-3, with 16 bases that match TRBD2. V dropped 0 bases and J dropped 2; count of bases not matched to a gene: 3. From germline, CDR1 is SGDLS and CDR2 YYNGEE. The CDR3 has 18 amino acids. The CDR3 region is CASSVGGTSGRATDTQYF. In DNA form, the CDR3 reads TGTGCCAGCAGCGTAGGGGGGACTAGCGGGAGGGCCACAGATACGCAGTATTTT.

The chain carries TRBV28 and TRBJ2-3; D perhaps matches TRBD2 (7 bases). Germline V lookup: CDR1 MDHEN, CDR2 SYDVKM. This CDR3 is 14 amino acids long. V shed 5 bases and J shed 6 bases, with 15 bases lying between them. CDR3 in DNA: TGTGCCAGCAGTCCTAGCGGAGGGGGGGATACGCAGTATTTT. Protein product: CASSPSGGGDTQYF.

The J gene is TRBJ1-2, the V gene TRBV5-1, with D unresolved. The V gene's germline CDR1 is SGHRS and CDR2 YFSETQ. The CDR3 covers 13 residues. Trimming cost V 2 bases and J 2 bases, with 7 bases left between them. This CDR3 reads CASSLAGNYGYTF. Here the CDR3 DNA reads TGCGCCAGCAGCTTAGCGGGGAACTATGGCTACACCTTC.

V and J are TRBV9 and TRBJ1-2; 7 bases are a match to TRBD1. The CDR3 runs 13 residues. Trimming cost V 2 bases and J 2 bases; bases outside gene matches: 0. Germline V gene sequence: CDR1 SGDLS, CDR2 YYNGEE. The CDR3 bases are TGTGCCAGCAGCGTGGGACAGAACTATGGCTACACCTTC. This sequence encodes CASSVGQNYGYTF.

The chain joins TRBV14 to TRBJ2-7, with D perhaps TRBD1 (5 bases). V was trimmed by 4 bases and J by 0 bases, leaving 13 bases between them. Per the germline V gene, CDR1 is SGHDN and CDR2 is FVKESK. The CDR3 runs 15 residues. This CDR3 is CASSPGRGSSYEQYF. The CDR3 bases are TGTGCCAGCAGCCCCGGTAGGGGTTCCTCCTACGAGCAGTACTTC.